This T cell receptor beta chain was sequenced in a study of CD8+CD57+ T cells in acquired aplastic anemia. CDR1 is GTSNPN and CDR2 is SVGIG in the germline V gene (reference sequence). Trimming shortened V by 2 bases and J by 8 bases, and 15 bases separated the two germline ends. The CDR3 has 13 amino acids. TCR beta VDJ combinations and CDR3 sequences were profiled from genomic DNA. TCRdb called the reads again in MiXCR, with one record for every CDR3 protein. The sample records roughly 500,000 distinct CDR3 sequences, around 32% being singletons. Whole-study findings and limits: For CD8+ Simpson's diversity, patients and controls showed no significant difference. Under 35 was the count of CD8+ CDR3 sequences that patients shared with controls.

Previously, flow cytometry had revealed CD8+CD57+ cell expansion in the patients chosen for sequencing. Regarding this clonotype: What it recognizes is unknown.

The sample consisted of sorted CD4+, CD8+, or CD8+CD57+ T cells (not recorded which) from PBMCs. V usage is TRBV30 and J usage is TRBJ1-2; weak D call: TRBD1 (6 bases). This sequence originates from a human donor with aplastic anemia. CDR3: CAWSQNRAGGYTF. The CDR3 coding sequence is TGTGCCTGGAGTCAAAACAGGGCTGGAGGCTACACCTTC.